This TCR beta chain was documented in a study of radiotherapy plus CTLA-4 blockade in lung cancer (dated by TCRdb to the late 2010s). For the wider study: Among enrolled patients, approximately 19% had an objective response and roughly 30% reached disease control.

The study tested focal radiation therapy combined with CTLA-4 blockade (ipilimumab) in patients with chemo-refractory metastatic non-small-cell lung cancer. The investigation overall reported the following: Early dynamic changes in blood T cell clones, together with increased serum interferon-beta after radiation, were reported as the strongest predictors of response. TCR clones derived from tumors expanded in peripheral blood after treatment with radiotherapy and ipilimumab.

Receptors were amplified or captured by the immunoSEQ multiplex PCR assay. TCRdb mirrors the immuneACCESS table, restricted to in-frame sequences. Some clones are absent from its copies; in checked studies, under half trace to an unresolved V gene, and the reason for the others is unknown. This sample comprises 65,000 to 90,000 clones, around 87% of them detected only once. The ten top clones hold around 0.87% of the sample. Note on this clone: Its target antigen remains unknown. No quality values exist for individual bases; no much larger clone is one base distant.

The material was peripheral blood, obtained from a patient treated with radiotherapy plus ipilimumab. The origin of this receptor is a human donor with non-small cell lung cancer who had stable disease on radiotherapy plus ipilimumab.

The sequence in DNA is TGTGCCAGCAGTTTAGGGCCAATCTACGAGCAGTACTTC. Its protein is CASSLGPIYEQYF. The receptor chain draws on TRBV28 and TRBJ2-7, with no confident D gene call. The CDR3 has 13 amino acids, counting the end cysteine and phenylalanine. This entry keeps only the CDR3 DNA: 39 bases, framed from base 1. At the junction V is shortened by 2 bases and J by 3 bases, with 8 bases in between. From a lookup of the germline V gene, CDR1 and CDR2 are MDHEN and SYDVKM.